This T cell receptor (beta chain) was identified in a study of T cell changes during pregnancy in multiple sclerosis. This CDR3 has 14 amino acids. V was clipped by 5 bases and J by 3 bases; unmatched bases: 5. Germline V gene data show CDR1 as MNHEY and CDR2 as SMNVEV (reference sequence). Sequencing used immunoSEQ multiplex PCR; TCRdb keeps in-frame clones, though not all of them. The table includes around 84,000 clones, about 94% detected once. The receptor was isolated from a female donor in good health, enrolled as a control in a pregnancy study. The source was peripheral blood, collected in the second trimester of pregnancy. The chain uses TRBV27 and TRBJ2-7; 9 nucleotides agree with TRBD1. The CDR3 loop is CASSRGTGYYEQYF. CDR3 in DNA: TGTGCCAGCAGTCGCGGGACAGGGTACTACGAGCAGTACTTC.